Listed below are T cell receptor beta chains from one sample, sequenced in a study of Tregs in tolerant kidney transplant recipients. TCRdb keeps only in-frame clones here, not all; method: immunoSEQ multiplex PCR. The repertoire holds roughly 69,000 clones, 85% to 90% seen once, with about 0.36% in the top ten. The sample was CD4+ T cells from blood, taken before the transplant. The receptor set was obtained from a human donor who received a combined kidney and bone marrow transplant. The CDR3 runs from the conserved cysteine through the conserved F or W. The order of the fields is clone size, CDR3 length, V gene, J gene, D gene, CDR3 protein, CDR3 DNA. D genes are given only for firm matches. Clone size is shown for a subset of rows, as once, few, many or a class of expanded clone.

clone size: .
CDR3 length: 14
V gene: TRBV6-1
J gene: TRBJ2-7
D gene: TRBD2
CDR3 protein: CASRPTSGIYEQYF
CDR3 DNA: TGTGCCAGCAGACCCACTAGCGGAATCTACGAGCAGTACTTC

clone size: .
CDR3 length: 13
V gene: TRBV9
J gene: TRBJ1-1
D gene: .
CDR3 protein: CASSPRMNTEAFF
CDR3 DNA: TGTGCCAGCAGCCCGAGAATGAACACTGAAGCTTTCTTT

clone size: once
CDR3 length: 14
V gene: TRBV18
J gene: TRBJ2-5
D gene: .
CDR3 protein: CASSPPGTSETQYF
CDR3 DNA: TGTGCCAGCTCACCACCGGGGACAAGTGAGACCCAGTACTTC

clone size: few
CDR3 length: 12
V gene: TRBV29-1
J gene: TRBJ1-3
D gene: .
CDR3 protein: CSVSSSGNTIYF
CDR3 DNA: TGCAGCGTTTCCTCCTCTGGAAACACCATATATTTT

clone size: .
CDR3 length: 13
V gene: TRBV30
J gene: TRBJ2-5
D gene: .
CDR3 protein: CAWGRQTQETQYF
CDR3 DNA: TGTGCCTGGGGCCGACAAACACAAGAGACCCAGTACTTC

clone size: .
CDR3 length: 13
V gene: TRBV2
J gene: TRBJ2-7
D gene: .
CDR3 protein: CASRPDRTYEQYF
CDR3 DNA: TGTGCCAGCAGACCAGACAGGACCTACGAGCAGTACTTC

clone size: .
CDR3 length: 14
V gene: TRBV5-6
J gene: TRBJ2-3
D gene: TRBD1
CDR3 protein: CASSSQGAADTQYF
CDR3 DNA: TGTGCCAGCAGCTCACAGGGGGCTGCAGATACGCAGTATTTT

clone size: .
CDR3 length: 13
V gene: TRBV10-3
J gene: TRBJ1-2
D gene: TRBD1
CDR3 protein: CAISPPGGGGYTF
CDR3 DNA: TGTGCCATCAGCCCACCAGGGGGAGGTGGCTACACCTTC

clone size: .
CDR3 length: 15
V gene: TRBV9
J gene: TRBJ1-2
D gene: .
CDR3 protein: CASSVSTGGLLGYTF
CDR3 DNA: TGTGCCAGCAGCGTATCAACTGGGGGGTTACTAGGCTACACCTTC

clone size: .
CDR3 length: 17
V gene: TRBV28
J gene: TRBJ1-2
D gene: TRBD1
CDR3 protein: CASSFFVATGQAYGYTF
CDR3 DNA: TGTGCCAGCAGTTTCTTCGTTGCGACAGGGCAAGCCTATGGCTACACCTTC

clone size: .
CDR3 length: 16
V gene: TRBV11-3
J gene: TRBJ2-2
D gene: TRBD2
CDR3 protein: CASSPGLARGTGELFF
CDR3 DNA: TGTGCCAGCAGTCCCGGACTAGCGCGGGGGACCGGGGAGCTGTTTTTT

clone size: .
CDR3 length: 12
V gene: TRBV29-1
J gene: TRBJ1-1
D gene: .
CDR3 protein: CSVAEANTEAFF
CDR3 DNA: TGCAGCGTTGCCGAGGCGAACACTGAAGCTTTCTTT

clone size: .
CDR3 length: 16
V gene: TRBV2
J gene: TRBJ1-2
D gene: .
CDR3 protein: CASPSRDNRGNYGYTF
CDR3 DNA: TGTGCCAGTCCCTCCCGGGACAACCGGGGTAACTATGGCTACACCTTC

clone size: .
CDR3 length: 14
V gene: TRBV7-2
J gene: TRBJ2-2
D gene: TRBD1
CDR3 protein: CASSLGQALRELFF
CDR3 DNA: TGTGCCAGCAGCTTGGGACAGGCGCTACGGGAGCTGTTTTTT

clone size: .
CDR3 length: 15
V gene: TRBV28
J gene: TRBJ2-5
D gene: .
CDR3 protein: CASSQGSGVQETQYF
CDR3 DNA: TGTGCCAGCAGCCAGGGGAGCGGAGTTCAAGAGACCCAGTACTTC

clone size: .
CDR3 length: 16
V gene: TRBV7-8
J gene: TRBJ2-3
D gene: TRBD2
CDR3 protein: CASSSRTSGRADTQYF
CDR3 DNA: TGTGCCAGCAGCTCTCGGACTAGCGGGAGGGCAGATACGCAGTATTTT

clone size: .
CDR3 length: 14
V gene: TRBV7-3
J gene: TRBJ1-2
D gene: .
CDR3 protein: CASSLNAEGYGYTF
CDR3 DNA: TGTGCCAGCAGCTTAAACGCCGAGGGTTATGGCTACACCTTC

clone size: .
CDR3 length: 15
V gene: TRBV27
J gene: TRBJ2-3
D gene: .
CDR3 protein: CASSTHGGRTDTQYF
CDR3 DNA: TGTGCCAGCAGTACCCACGGGGGGCGGACAGATACGCAGTATTTT

clone size: .
CDR3 length: 14
V gene: TRBV29-1
J gene: TRBJ2-1
D gene: .
CDR3 protein: CSVSTSGSGGEQFF
CDR3 DNA: TGCAGCGTAAGCACTAGCGGCTCAGGGGGTGAGCAGTTCTTC

clone size: .
CDR3 length: 15
V gene: TRBV18
J gene: TRBJ1-1
D gene: TRBD1
CDR3 protein: CASSLGQGVNTEAFF
CDR3 DNA: TGTGCCAGCTCACTGGGACAGGGGGTGAACACTGAAGCTTTCTTT

clone size: .
CDR3 length: 15
V gene: TRBV5-1
J gene: TRBJ2-5
D gene: TRBD2
CDR3 protein: CASSLGGRAVETQYF
CDR3 DNA: TGCGCCAGCAGCTTAGGCGGGAGGGCCGTGGAGACCCAGTACTTC

clone size: .
CDR3 length: 13
V gene: TRBV2
J gene: TRBJ2-1
D gene: TRBD2
CDR3 protein: CASMGQAGNEQFF
CDR3 DNA: TGTGCCAGCATGGGCCAAGCGGGGAATGAGCAGTTCTTC

clone size: .
CDR3 length: 12
V gene: TRBV29-1
J gene: TRBJ2-3
D gene: .
CDR3 protein: CSVGLGTDTQYF
CDR3 DNA: TGCAGCGTTGGGTTAGGCACAGATACGCAGTATTTT

clone size: .
CDR3 length: 17
V gene: TRBV28
J gene: TRBJ1-1
D gene: .
CDR3 protein: CASSDLAGFEMNTEAFF
CDR3 DNA: TGTGCCAGCAGTGATCTGGCAGGATTCGAAATGAACACTGAAGCTTTCTTT

clone size: .
CDR3 length: 14
V gene: TRBV29-1
J gene: TRBJ1-1
D gene: .
CDR3 protein: CSVTEELLNTEAFF
CDR3 DNA: TGCAGCGTTACGGAGGAGCTTCTGAACACTGAAGCTTTCTTT

clone size: .
CDR3 length: 15
V gene: TRBV5-1
J gene: TRBJ2-5
D gene: TRBD2
CDR3 protein: CASSASSGSRETQYF
CDR3 DNA: TGCGCCAGCAGCGCCTCTAGCGGGAGCCGAGAGACCCAGTACTTC

clone size: .
CDR3 length: 17
V gene: TRBV4-2
J gene: TRBJ2-1
D gene: .
CDR3 protein: CASSQEGTGETHNEQFF
CDR3 DNA: TGTGCCAGCAGCCAAGAGGGGACGGGAGAGACCCACAATGAGCAGTTCTTC

clone size: .
CDR3 length: 15
V gene: TRBV7-8
J gene: TRBJ2-3
D gene: TRBD2
CDR3 protein: CASSSTSGRADTQYF
CDR3 DNA: TGTGCCAGCAGCTCGACTAGCGGGAGGGCAGATACGCAGTATTTT

clone size: .
CDR3 length: 14
V gene: TRBV2
J gene: TRBJ1-5
D gene: .
CDR3 protein: CASSVTGGEQPQHF
CDR3 DNA: TGTGCCAGCAGCGTAACGGGGGGGGAGCAGCCCCAGCATTTT

clone size: .
CDR3 length: 14
V gene: TRBV6-1
J gene: TRBJ2-5
D gene: TRBD2
CDR3 protein: CASRGGPTGETQYF
CDR3 DNA: TGTGCCTCCCGGGGGGGGCCCACGGGAGAGACCCAGTACTTC

clone size: .
CDR3 length: 12
V gene: TRBV6-1
J gene: TRBJ2-1
D gene: .
CDR3 protein: CASRDSYNEQFF
CDR3 DNA: TGTGCCAGTCGGGACTCCTACAATGAGCAGTTCTTC

clone size: .
CDR3 length: 15
V gene: TRBV5-6
J gene: TRBJ2-6
D gene: .
CDR3 protein: CASSLTASGANVLTF
CDR3 DNA: TGTGCCAGCAGCTTGACTGCTTCTGGGGCCAACGTCCTGACTTTC

clone size: .
CDR3 length: 15
V gene: TRBV5-1
J gene: TRBJ2-7
D gene: TRBD2
CDR3 protein: CASSTSGTSSYEQYF
CDR3 DNA: TGCGCCAGCAGCACTTCCGGGACTAGTTCCTACGAGCAGTACTTC

clone size: .
CDR3 length: 15
V gene: TRBV28
J gene: TRBJ1-2
D gene: .
CDR3 protein: CASSFNRKANYGYTF
CDR3 DNA: TGTGCCAGCAGTTTCAACAGGAAAGCTAACTATGGCTACACCTTC

clone size: .
CDR3 length: 13
V gene: TRBV2
J gene: TRBJ2-7
D gene: .
CDR3 protein: CASSLRDIYEQYF
CDR3 DNA: TGTGCCAGCAGCCTCCGGGACATCTACGAGCAGTACTTC

clone size: .
CDR3 length: 15
V gene: TRBV5-1
J gene: TRBJ1-5
D gene: .
CDR3 protein: CASSLDVGGNQPQHF
CDR3 DNA: TGCGCCAGCAGCTTGGATGTTGGGGGGAATCAGCCCCAGCATTTT

clone size: .
CDR3 length: 16
V gene: TRBV7-2
J gene: TRBJ2-1
D gene: TRBD2
CDR3 protein: CASSHWGAGAENEQFF
CDR3 DNA: TGTGCCAGCAGTCATTGGGGCGCGGGAGCGGAGAATGAGCAGTTCTTC

clone size: .
CDR3 length: 15
V gene: TRBV27
J gene: TRBJ2-2
D gene: TRBD1
CDR3 protein: CASSSPGTGSEELFF
CDR3 DNA: TGTGCCAGCAGTTCTCCCGGGACAGGGTCTGAGGAGCTGTTTTTT